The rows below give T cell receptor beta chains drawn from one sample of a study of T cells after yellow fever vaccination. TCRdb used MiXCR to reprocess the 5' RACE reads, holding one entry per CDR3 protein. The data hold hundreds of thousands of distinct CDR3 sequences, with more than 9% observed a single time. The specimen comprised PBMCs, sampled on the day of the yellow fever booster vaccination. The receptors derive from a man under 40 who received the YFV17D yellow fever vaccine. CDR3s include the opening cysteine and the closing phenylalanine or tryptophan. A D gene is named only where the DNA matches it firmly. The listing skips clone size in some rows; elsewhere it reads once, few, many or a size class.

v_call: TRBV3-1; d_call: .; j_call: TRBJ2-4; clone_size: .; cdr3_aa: CASSQEDSWHPIQYF; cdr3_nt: TGTGCCAGCAGCCAAGAGGACTCTTGGCACCCCATTCAGTACTTC
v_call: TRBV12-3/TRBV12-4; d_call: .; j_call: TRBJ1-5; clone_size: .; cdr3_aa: CASSLNGRGQPQHF; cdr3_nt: TGTGCCAGCAGTTTAAATGGCCGGGGTCAGCCCCAGCATTTT
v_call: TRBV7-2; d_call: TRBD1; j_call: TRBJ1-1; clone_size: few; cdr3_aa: CASSQQGAQTEAFF; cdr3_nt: TGTGCCAGCAGCCAACAGGGGGCTCAGACTGAAGCTTTCTTT
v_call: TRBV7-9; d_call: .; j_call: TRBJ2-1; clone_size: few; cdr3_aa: CASSLVLTGYNEQFF; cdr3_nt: TGTGCCAGCAGCTTAGTTTTGACAGGCTACAATGAGCAGTTCTTC
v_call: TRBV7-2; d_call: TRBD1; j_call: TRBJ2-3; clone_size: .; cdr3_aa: CASSFTGENTQYF; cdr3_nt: TGTGCCAGCAGCTTCACAGGGGAGAATACGCAGTATTTT
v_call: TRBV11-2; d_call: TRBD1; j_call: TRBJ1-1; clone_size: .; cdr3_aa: CASRTTGGTEAFF; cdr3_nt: TGTGCCAGCAGAACTACAGGGGGCACTGAAGCTTTCTTT
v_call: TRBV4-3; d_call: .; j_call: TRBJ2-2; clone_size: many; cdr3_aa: CASSQSLGFNTGELFF; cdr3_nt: TGCGCCAGCAGCCAAAGCTTAGGCTTTAACACCGGGGAGCTGTTTTTT
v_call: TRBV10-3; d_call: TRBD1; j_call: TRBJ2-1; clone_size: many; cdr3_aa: CAISLQGADEQFF; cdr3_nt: TGTGCCATCAGCCTACAGGGGGCCGATGAGCAGTTCTTC
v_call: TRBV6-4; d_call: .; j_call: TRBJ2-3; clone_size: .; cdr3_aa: CASLRASSDPDTQYF; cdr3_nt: TGTGCCAGTCTACGGGCTAGCTCAGACCCAGATACGCAGTATTTT
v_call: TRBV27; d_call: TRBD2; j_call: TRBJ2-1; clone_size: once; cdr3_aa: CASNYLAGNNEQIF; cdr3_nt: TGTGCCAGCAATTATCTAGCGGGGAACAATGAGCAGATCTTC
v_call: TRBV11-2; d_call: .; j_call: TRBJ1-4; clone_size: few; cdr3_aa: CASSLDGGSRTNEKLFF; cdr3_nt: TGTGCCAGCAGCTTAGACGGGGGGTCCCGAACTAATGAAAAACTGTTTTTT
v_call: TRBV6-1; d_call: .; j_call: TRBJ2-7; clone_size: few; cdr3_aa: CASSPITGWGYEQYF; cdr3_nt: TGTGCCAGCAGCCCAATAACAGGCTGGGGCTACGAGCAGTACTTC
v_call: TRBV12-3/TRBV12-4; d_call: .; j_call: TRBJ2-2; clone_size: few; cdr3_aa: CASSLGGVGTGELFF; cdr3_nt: TGTGCCAGCAGTTTAGGAGGGGTTGGCACCGGGGAGCTGTTTTTT
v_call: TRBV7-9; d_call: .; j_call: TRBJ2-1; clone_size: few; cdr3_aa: CASSPVPGNEQFF; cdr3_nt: TGTGCCAGCAGCCCTGTCCCTGGGAATGAGCAGTTCTTC
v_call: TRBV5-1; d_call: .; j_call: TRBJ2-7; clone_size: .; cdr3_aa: CASSPGTREDEQYF; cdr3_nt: TGCGCCAGCAGCCCCGGGACCAGAGAGGACGAGCAGTACTTC
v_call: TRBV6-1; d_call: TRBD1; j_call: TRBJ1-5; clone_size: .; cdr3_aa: CASRTGTGATWQPQHF; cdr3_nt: TGTGCCAGCAGGACCGGGACAGGGGCCACTTGGCAGCCCCAGCATTTT
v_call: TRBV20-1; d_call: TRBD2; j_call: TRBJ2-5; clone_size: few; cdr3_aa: CSASRTSGEGETQYF; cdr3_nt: TGCAGTGCTAGTCGGACTAGCGGGGAGGGAGAGACCCAGTACTTC
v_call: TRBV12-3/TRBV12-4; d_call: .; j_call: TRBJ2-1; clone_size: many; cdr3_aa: CASAGGYREIYNEQFF; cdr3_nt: TGTGCCAGCGCTGGGGGCTACCGTGAAATCTACAATGAGCAGTTCTTC
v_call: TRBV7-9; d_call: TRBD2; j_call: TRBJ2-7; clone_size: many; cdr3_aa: CASSYGGDLPGGGQYF; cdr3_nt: TGTGCCAGCAGCTACGGGGGGGACCTCCCCGGGGGCGGGCAGTACTTC
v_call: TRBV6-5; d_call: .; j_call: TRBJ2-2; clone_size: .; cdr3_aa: CASSYSKGANTGELFF; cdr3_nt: TGTGCCAGCAGTTACTCGAAAGGTGCGAACACCGGGGAGCTGTTTTTT
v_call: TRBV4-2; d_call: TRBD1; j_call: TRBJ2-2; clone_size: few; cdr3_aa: CASSQPDRVSGELFF; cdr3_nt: TGTGCCAGCAGCCAACCCGACAGGGTTTCCGGGGAGCTGTTTTTT
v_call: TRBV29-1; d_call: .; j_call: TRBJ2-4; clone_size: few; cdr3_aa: CSVEVGGQVKNIQYF; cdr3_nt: TGCAGCGTTGAAGTTGGAGGCCAGGTCAAAAACATTCAGTACTTC
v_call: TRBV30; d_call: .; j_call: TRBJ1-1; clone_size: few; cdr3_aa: CAWSVDTEAFF; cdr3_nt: TGTGCCTGGAGTGTGGACACTGAAGCTTTCTTT
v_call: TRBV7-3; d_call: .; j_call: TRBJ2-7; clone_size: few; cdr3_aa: CASSSSGQTYEQYF; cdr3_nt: TGTGCCAGCAGCTCTAGTGGGCAAACCTACGAGCAGTACTTC
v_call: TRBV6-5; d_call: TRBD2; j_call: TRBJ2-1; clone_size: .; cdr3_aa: CASSYSYLAGGLSYNEQFF; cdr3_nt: TGTGCCAGCAGTTACTCTTATCTAGCGGGAGGACTCTCCTACAATGAGCAGTTCTTC
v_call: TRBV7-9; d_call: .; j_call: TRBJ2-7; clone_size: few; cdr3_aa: CASTLGGRQASYEQYF; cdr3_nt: TGTGCCAGCACTTTGGGTGGGAGGCAGGCCTCCTACGAGCAGTACTTC
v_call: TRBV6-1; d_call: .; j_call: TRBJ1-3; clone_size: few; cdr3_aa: CASSEMGPFSGNTIYF; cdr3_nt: TGTGCCAGCAGTGAAATGGGCCCATTCTCTGGAAACACCATATATTTT
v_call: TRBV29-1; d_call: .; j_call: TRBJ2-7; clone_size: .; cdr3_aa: CSAIFAGSYEQYF; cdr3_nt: TGCAGCGCAATTTTCGCGGGCTCCTACGAGCAGTACTTC
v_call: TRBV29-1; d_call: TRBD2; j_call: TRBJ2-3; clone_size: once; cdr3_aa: CSVDSGRSDTQYF; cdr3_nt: TGCAGCGTTGATAGCGGGAGGTCAGATACGCAGTATTTT
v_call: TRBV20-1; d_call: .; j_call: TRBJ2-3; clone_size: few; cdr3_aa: CSATRQVGDTQYF; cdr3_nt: TGCAGTGCGACGAGACAGGTTGGAGATACGCAGTATTTT
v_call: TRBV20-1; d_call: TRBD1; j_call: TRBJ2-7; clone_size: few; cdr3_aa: CSAGRLGQGDYEQYF; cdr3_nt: TGCAGTGCTGGTCGCCTGGGACAGGGTGACTACGAGCAGTACTTC
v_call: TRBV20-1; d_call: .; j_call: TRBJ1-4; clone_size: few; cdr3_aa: CSATQGGNNEKLFF; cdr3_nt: TGCAGTGCCACCCAGGGAGGGAATAATGAAAAACTGTTTTTT
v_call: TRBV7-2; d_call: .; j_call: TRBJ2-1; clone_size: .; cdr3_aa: CASSSGGPMNEQFF; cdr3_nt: TGTGCCAGCAGCTCCGGAGGGCCTATGAATGAGCAGTTCTTC
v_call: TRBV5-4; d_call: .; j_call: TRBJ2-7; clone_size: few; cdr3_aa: CASSTRDGPEYF; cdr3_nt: TGTGCCAGCAGCACCCGGGACGGACCTGAGTACTTC
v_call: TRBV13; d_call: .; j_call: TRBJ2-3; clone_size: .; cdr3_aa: CASSPRDVLTDTQYF; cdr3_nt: TGTGCCAGCAGCCCACGGGACGTATTAACAGATACGCAGTATTTT
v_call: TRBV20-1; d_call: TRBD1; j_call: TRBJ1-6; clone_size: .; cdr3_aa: CSAGAGDRDNSPLHF; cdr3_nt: TGCAGTGCTGGCGCGGGGGACAGGGACAATTCACCCCTCCACTTT
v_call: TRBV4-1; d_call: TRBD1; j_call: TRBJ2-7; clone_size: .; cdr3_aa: CASSQGPGQGFEQYF; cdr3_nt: TGCGCCAGCAGCCAAGGCCCGGGACAGGGGTTCGAGCAGTACTTC
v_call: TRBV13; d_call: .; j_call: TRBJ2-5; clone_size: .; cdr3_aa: CASSLMGMGVRGTQYF; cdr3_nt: TGTGCCAGCAGCCTTATGGGTATGGGGGTTCGAGGGACCCAGTACTTC
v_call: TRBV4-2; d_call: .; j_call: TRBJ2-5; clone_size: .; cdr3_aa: CASSPGPEQETQYF; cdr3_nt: TGTGCCAGCAGCCCAGGTCCAGAACAAGAGACCCAGTACTTC
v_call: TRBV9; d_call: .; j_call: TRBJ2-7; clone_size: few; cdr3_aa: CASSSPASSAHEQYF; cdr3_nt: TGTGCCAGCAGCTCTCCAGCCAGTAGCGCGCACGAGCAGTACTTC
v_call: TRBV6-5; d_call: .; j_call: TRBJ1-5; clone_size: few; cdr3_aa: CASSSSWASNQPQHF; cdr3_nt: TGTGCCAGCAGTTCCTCTTGGGCCTCGAATCAGCCCCAGCATTTT
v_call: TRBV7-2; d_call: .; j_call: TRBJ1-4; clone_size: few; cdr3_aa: CASSRGGVGGQNEKLFF; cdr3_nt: TGTGCCAGCAGCAGAGGAGGGGTAGGCGGTCAAAATGAAAAACTGTTTTTT
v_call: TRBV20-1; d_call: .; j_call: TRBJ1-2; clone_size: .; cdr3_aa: CSARGTAGYTF; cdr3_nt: TGCAGTGCTAGAGGGACGGCGGGCTACACCTTC
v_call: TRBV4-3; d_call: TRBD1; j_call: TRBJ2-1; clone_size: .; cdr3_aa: CASSQEPGQGCVF; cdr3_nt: TGCGCCAGCAGCCAAGAGCCGGGACAGGGTTGTGTCTTC
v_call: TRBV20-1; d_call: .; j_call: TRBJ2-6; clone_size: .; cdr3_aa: CSAPATGANVLTF; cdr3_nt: TGCAGTGCGCCCGCCACTGGGGCCAACGTCCTGACTTTC